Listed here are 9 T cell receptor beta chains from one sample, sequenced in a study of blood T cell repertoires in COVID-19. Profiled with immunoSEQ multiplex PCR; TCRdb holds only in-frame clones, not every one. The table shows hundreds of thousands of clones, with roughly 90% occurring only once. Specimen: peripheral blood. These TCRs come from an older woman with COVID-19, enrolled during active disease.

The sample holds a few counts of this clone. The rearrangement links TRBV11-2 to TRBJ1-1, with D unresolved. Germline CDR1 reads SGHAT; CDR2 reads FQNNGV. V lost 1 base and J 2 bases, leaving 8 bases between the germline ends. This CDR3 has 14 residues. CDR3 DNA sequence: TGTGCCAGCAGCTTAGTGGGCAGTAACACTGAAGCTTTCTTT. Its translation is CASSLVGSNTEAFF.

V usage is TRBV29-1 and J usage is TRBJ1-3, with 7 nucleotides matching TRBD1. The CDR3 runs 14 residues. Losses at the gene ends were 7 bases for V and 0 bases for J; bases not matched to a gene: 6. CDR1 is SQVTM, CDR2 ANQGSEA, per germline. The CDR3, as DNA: TGCAGCGCCACGGGACAGTCCTCTGGAAACACCATATATTTT. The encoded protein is CSATGQSSGNTIYF.

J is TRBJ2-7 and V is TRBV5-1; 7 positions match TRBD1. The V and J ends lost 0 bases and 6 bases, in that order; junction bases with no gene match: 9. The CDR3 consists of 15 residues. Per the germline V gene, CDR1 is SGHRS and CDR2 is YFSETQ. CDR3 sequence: CASSLGQGFQAEQYF. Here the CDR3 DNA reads TGCGCCAGCAGCTTGGGACAGGGATTTCAGGCCGAGCAGTACTTC.

CDR3 bases: TGTGCCAGCAGCGACGCTTTGGGGACTACTCTTTACAATGAGCAGTTCTTC. Its translation: CASSDALGTTLYNEQFF. V is TRBV6-2 or TRBV6-3 and J is TRBJ2-1; 7 bases map to TRBD2. Germline lookup yields CDR1 MNHEY and CDR2 SVGEGT. The V and J ends lost 6 bases and 4 bases, in that order; junction bases with no gene match: 15. CDR3 length equals 17 residues.

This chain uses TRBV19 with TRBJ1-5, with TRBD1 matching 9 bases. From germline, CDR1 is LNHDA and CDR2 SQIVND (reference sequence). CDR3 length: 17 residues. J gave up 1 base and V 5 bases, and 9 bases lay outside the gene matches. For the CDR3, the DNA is TGTGCCAGTAGTCCGCCGGGACAGGGTTGGAGCAATCAGCCCCAGCATTTT. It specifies CASSPPGQGWSNQPQHF.

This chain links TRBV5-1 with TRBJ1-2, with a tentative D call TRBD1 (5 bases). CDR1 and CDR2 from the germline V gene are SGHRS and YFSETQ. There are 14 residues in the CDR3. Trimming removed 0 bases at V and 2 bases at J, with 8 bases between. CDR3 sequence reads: CASSLEGMNYGYTF. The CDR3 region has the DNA TGCGCCAGCAGCTTGGAGGGGATGAACTATGGCTACACCTTC.

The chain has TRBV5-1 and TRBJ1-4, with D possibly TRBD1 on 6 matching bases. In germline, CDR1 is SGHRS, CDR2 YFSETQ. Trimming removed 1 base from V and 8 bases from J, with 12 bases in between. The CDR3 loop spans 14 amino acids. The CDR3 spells CASSLTGSSEKLFF. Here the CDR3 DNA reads TGCGCCAGCAGCTTGACAGGGTCCAGCGAAAAACTGTTTTTT.

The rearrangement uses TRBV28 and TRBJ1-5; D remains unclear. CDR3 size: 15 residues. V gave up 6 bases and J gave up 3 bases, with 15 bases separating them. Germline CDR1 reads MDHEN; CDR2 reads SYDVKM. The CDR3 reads CASRGQAPDNQPQHF. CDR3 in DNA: TGTGCCAGCAGGGGCCAGGCGCCTGACAATCAGCCCCAGCATTTT. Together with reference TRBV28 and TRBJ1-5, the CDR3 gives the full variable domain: DVKVTQSSRYLVKRTGEKVFLECVQDMDHENMFWYRQDPGLGLRLIYFSYDVKMKEKGDIPEGYSVSREKKERFSLILESASTNQTSMYLCASRGQAPDNQPQHFGDGTRLSIL.

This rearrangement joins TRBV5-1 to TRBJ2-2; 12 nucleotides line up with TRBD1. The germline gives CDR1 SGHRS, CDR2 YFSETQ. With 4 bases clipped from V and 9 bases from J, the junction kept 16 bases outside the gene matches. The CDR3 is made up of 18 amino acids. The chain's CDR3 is CASSIRGTGGAGGRELFF. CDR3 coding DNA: TGCGCCAGCAGCATCCGCGGGACAGGGGGCGCCGGGGGTAGGGAGCTGTTTTTT. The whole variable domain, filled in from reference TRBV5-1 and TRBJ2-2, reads KAGVTQTPRYLIKTRGQQVTLSCSPISGHRSVSWYQQTPGQGLQFLFEYFSETQRNKGNFPGRFSGRQFSNSRSEMNVSTLELGDSALYLCASSIRGTGGAGGRELFFGEGSRLTVL.